This entry is about one TCR beta chain. TCRdb reprocessed the 5' RACE reads via MiXCR and lists one record per CDR3 protein. Of some 350,000 distinct CDR3 sequences listed, 8.7% are singletons. The data stem from a study of T cells after yellow fever vaccination. Germline CDR1 reads DFQATT; CDR2 reads SNEGSKA (reference sequence). V lost 0 bases, J lost 1 base, and 12 bases lay in between. This CDR3 spans 15 amino acids. This receptor was obtained from a man aged 18 to 30 who received the YFV17D yellow fever vaccine. The gene calls are TRBV20-1 and TRBJ1-1; weak D call: TRBD1 (5 bases). The sequenced sample was PBMCs, obtained on the day of the first yellow fever vaccination. The CDR3 loop reads CSARDSWRGNTEAFF. The CDR3 nucleotides are TGCAGTGCTAGAGATTCTTGGAGGGGGAACACTGAAGCTTTCTTT.